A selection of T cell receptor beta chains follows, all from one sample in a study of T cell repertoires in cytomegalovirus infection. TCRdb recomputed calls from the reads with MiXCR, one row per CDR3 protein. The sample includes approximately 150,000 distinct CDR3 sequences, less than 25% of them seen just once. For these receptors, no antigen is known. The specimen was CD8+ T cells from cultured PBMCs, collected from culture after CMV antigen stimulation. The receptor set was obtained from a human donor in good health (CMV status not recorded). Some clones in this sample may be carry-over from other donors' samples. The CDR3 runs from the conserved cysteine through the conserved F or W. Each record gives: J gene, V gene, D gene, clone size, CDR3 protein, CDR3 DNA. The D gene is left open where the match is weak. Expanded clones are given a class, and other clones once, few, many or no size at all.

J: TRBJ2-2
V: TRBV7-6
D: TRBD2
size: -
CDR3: CASSFSSGRATGELFF
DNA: TGTGCCAGCAGCTTTAGTAGCGGGAGGGCCACCGGGGAGCTGTTTTTT

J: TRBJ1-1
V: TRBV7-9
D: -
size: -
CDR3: CASSLREMNTEAFF
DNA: TGTGCCAGCAGCTTAAGGGAAATGAACACTGAAGCTTTCTTT

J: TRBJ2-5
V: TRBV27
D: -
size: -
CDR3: CASSLWGGPSETQYF
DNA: TGTGCCAGCAGTTTATGGGGGGGGCCATCAGAGACCCAGTACTTC

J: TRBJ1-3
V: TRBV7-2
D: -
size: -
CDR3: CASSLSGGPRSGNTIYF
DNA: TGTGCCAGCAGCTTATCGGGAGGTCCTCGCTCTGGAAACACCATATATTTT

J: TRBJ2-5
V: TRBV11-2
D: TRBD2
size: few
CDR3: CASSSIWGGGPQETQYF
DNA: TGTGCCAGCAGCTCGATTTGGGGGGGGGGACCTCAAGAGACCCAGTACTTC

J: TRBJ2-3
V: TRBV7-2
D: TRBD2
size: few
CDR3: CASSISGGAGDTQYF
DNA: TGTGCCAGCAGCATTAGCGGGGGGGCCGGAGATACGCAGTATTTT

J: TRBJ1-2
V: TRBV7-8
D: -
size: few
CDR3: CASSSFEDPYGYTF
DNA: TGTGCCAGCAGCTCTTTTGAGGACCCCTATGGCTACACCTTC

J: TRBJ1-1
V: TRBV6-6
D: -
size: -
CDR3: CASSYSGTPTLNTEAFF
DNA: TGTGCCAGCAGTTACTCGGGGACACCCACCCTGAACACTGAAGCTTTCTTT

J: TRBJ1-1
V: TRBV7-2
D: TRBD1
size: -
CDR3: CASSSWTGWAEAFF
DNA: TGTGCCAGCAGCTCCTGGACAGGGTGGGCTGAAGCTTTCTTT

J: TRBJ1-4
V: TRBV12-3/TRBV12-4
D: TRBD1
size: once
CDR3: CASSLATGGTLYGKLFF
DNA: TGTGCCAGCAGTTTAGCGACAGGGGGGACGTTATATGGAAAACTGTTTTTT

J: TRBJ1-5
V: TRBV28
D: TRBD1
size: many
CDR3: CATLDRGVYQPQHF
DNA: TGTGCCACCCTAGACAGGGGCGTTTATCAGCCCCAGCATTTT

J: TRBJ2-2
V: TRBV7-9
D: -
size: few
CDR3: CASSLVGRSNTGELFF
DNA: TGTGCCAGCAGCTTAGTCGGCAGGTCGAACACCGGGGAGCTGTTTTTT

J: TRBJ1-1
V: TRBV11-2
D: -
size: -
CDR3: CASSLRGWEAFF
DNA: TGTGCCAGCAGCCTAAGGGGGTGGGAAGCTTTCTTT

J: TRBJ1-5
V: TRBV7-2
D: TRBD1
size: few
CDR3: CASSTGTDSNQPQHF
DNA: TGTGCCAGCAGCACCGGGACAGATAGCAATCAGCCCCAGCATTTT

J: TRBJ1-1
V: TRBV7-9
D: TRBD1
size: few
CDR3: CASSWVTGGLNTEAFF
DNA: TGTGCCAGCAGCTGGGTGACAGGGGGCTTGAACACTGAAGCTTTCTTT

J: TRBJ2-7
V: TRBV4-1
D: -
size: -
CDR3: CASSQEGFEQYF
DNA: TGCGCCAGCAGCCAAGAAGGATTCGAGCAGTACTTC

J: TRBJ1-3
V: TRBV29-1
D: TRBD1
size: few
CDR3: CSVSGTGPGNTIYF
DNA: TGCAGCGTATCCGGGACAGGGCCTGGAAACACCATATATTTT

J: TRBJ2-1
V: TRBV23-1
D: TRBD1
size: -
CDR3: CASGRDRGYNEQFF
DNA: TGCGCCAGCGGCCGGGACAGGGGCTACAATGAGCAGTTCTTC

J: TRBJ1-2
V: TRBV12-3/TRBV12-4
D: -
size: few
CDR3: CASSQDSLYGYTF
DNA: TGTGCCAGCAGTCAGGACAGTCTCTATGGCTACACCTTC

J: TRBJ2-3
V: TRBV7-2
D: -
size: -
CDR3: CASSLDVSSTDTQYF
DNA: TGTGCCAGCAGCTTAGACGTCTCTAGCACAGATACGCAGTATTTT

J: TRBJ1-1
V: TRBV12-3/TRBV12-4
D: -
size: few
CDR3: CASKGEGTEAFF
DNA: TGTGCCAGCAAGGGGGAAGGCACTGAAGCTTTCTTT

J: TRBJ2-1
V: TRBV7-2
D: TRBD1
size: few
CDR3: CASSYRDRVNNEQFF
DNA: TGTGCCAGCAGCTACCGGGACAGGGTTAACAATGAGCAGTTCTTC

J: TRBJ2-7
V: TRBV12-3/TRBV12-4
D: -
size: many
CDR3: CASSFGRAYEQYF
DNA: TGTGCCAGCAGTTTTGGGCGCGCCTACGAGCAGTACTTC

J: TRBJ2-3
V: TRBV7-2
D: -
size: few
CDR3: CASSLGTFRSQYTDTQYF
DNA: TGTGCCAGCAGCTTAGGGACTTTTCGATCTCAGTACACAGATACGCAGTATTTT

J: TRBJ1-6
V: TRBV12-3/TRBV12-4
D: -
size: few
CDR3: CASSSGGLIDSPLHF
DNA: TGTGCCAGCAGTTCCGGGGGGCTCATTGATTCACCCCTCCACTTT

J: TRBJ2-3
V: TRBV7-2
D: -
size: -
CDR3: CASSLEYEYGLTGTDTQYF
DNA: TGTGCCAGCAGCTTAGAATATGAGTATGGTCTAACCGGCACAGATACGCAGTATTTT